These 21 T cell receptor beta chains came from one sample sequenced in a study of Ad26.COV2.S vaccination and SARS-CoV-2 variants. The repertoire was sequenced with immunoSEQ multiplex PCR; TCRdb's copy has only in-frame clones and lacks some. Counted here are roughly 380,000 clones, 92% occurring once; the ten biggest clones make up 3.9%. Source: peripheral blood, taken after recovery from COVID-19. Receptor source: a human donor who had recovered from COVID-19.

This chain links TRBV6-2 or TRBV6-3 with TRBJ2-5; D unresolved. There are 13 residues in the CDR3. Germline V CDR1 and CDR2: MNHEY, SVGEGT. Trimming removed 2 bases from V and 1 base from J, with 5 bases in between. The CDR3 is CASSYGSQETQYF. CDR3 sequence (DNA): TGTGCCAGCAGTTACGGAAGCCAAGAGACCCAGTACTTC.

Concerning this clone: This same CDR3 is encoded by further DNA sequences in the sample. The chain links TRBV3-1 (or the pseudogene TRBV3-2) to TRBJ1-2; no clear D. Trimming stripped 1 base from V and 4 bases from J, with 4 bases between. Per the germline V gene, CDR1 is LGHDT and CDR2 is YNNKEL (reference sequence). This CDR3 has 12 amino acids. The CDR3 nucleotides read TGTGCCAGCAGCCAAGCCGTCTATGGCTACACCTTC. This encodes CASSQAVYGYTF.

V and J are TRBV5-1 and TRBJ2-1; either TRBD1 or TRBD2 may fit D (6 bases each). From germline, CDR1 is SGHRS and CDR2 YFSETQ. CDR3 size: 16 residues. The V gene lost 0 bases and the J gene lost 4 bases, with 14 bases spanning the gap. As DNA, the CDR3 is TGCGCCAGCAGCTTGGGGGGGGCCGCCTTTTACAATGAGCAGTTCTTC. Protein sequence: CASSLGGAAFYNEQFF.

The chain recombines TRBV7-9 with TRBJ2-2; D might be TRBD1 or TRBD2, each matching 5 bases. Germline V gene sequence: CDR1 SEHNR, CDR2 FQNEAQ (reference sequence). Trimming shortened V by 0 bases and J by 6 bases, and 11 bases separated the two germline ends. The CDR3 is 15 amino acids. CDR3 bases: TGTGCCAGCAGCTTAGCGTTGGGGGAAGCCGGGGAGCTGTTTTTT. Translation gives CASSLALGEAGELFF. The variable domain in full, completed from reference TRBV7-9 and TRBJ2-2, reads DTGVSQNPRHKITKRGQNVTFRCDPISEHNRLYWYRQTLGQGPEFLTYFQNEAQLEKSRLLSDRFSAERPKGSFSTLEIQRTEQGDSAMYLCASSLALGEAGELFFGEGSRLTVL.

The chain combines TRBV5-6 with TRBJ1-1; D remains ambiguous. This CDR3 spans 13 amino acids. V lost 4 bases and J lost 4, with 11 bases in between. Germline CDR1 and CDR2: SGHDT and YYEEEE. DNA of the CDR3: TGTGCCAGCAGCCTAGGCTGGGTCACTGAAGCTTTCTTT. Translation: CASSLGWVTEAFF.

This chain joins TRBV25-1 and TRBJ2-3; D gene uncertain. The germline V gene encodes CDR1 MGHDK and CDR2 SYGVNS. V was shortened by 6 bases and J by 4 bases, with 20 bases between the two germline ends. This CDR3 is built from 16 residues. The chain's CDR3 is CASRSTPPDPADTQYF. The CDR3 region has the DNA TGTGCCAGCAGATCCACCCCTCCAGATCCCGCAGATACGCAGTATTTT.

The chain couples TRBV7-2 to TRBJ2-7; TRBD2 matches at 8 bases. Germline V lookup: CDR1 SGHTA, CDR2 FQGNSA. V lost 0 bases and J lost 0; bases outside the gene matches: 4. This CDR3 has 16 residues. Written as DNA, the CDR3 is TGTGCCAGCAGCTTAGCCAATCTAGCGGGCTCCTACGAGCAGTACTTC. Translated: CASSLANLAGSYEQYF. The variable domain in full, completed from reference TRBV7-2 and TRBJ2-7, reads GAGVSQSPSNKVTEKGKDVELRCDPISGHTALYWYRQSLGQGLEFLIYFQGNSAPDKSGLPSDRFSAERTGGSVSTLTIQRTQQEDSAVYLCASSLANLAGSYEQYFGPGTRLTVT.

The chain couples TRBV4-3 to TRBJ2-5; 12 bases align to TRBD2. V shed 4 bases and J 3 bases; nucleotides not matched to a gene: 12. The CDR3 has 18 residues. Germline lookup yields CDR1 LGHNA and CDR2 YSLEER. In DNA, the CDR3 is TGCGCCAGCAGCCCATCCCGTCTAGCGGGGGGGAAGGAAGAGACCCAGTACTTC. This translates into CASSPSRLAGGKEETQYF.

This sequence joins TRBV7-2 and TRBJ1-5; D possibly corresponds to TRBD1 (5 bases). CDR1 is SGHTA, CDR2 FQGNSA, per germline. This CDR3 spans 16 amino acids. V was trimmed by 2 bases and J by 0 bases, leaving 11 bases between them. The CDR3: CASSLIGGYSNQPQHF. CDR3 in DNA: TGTGCCAGCAGCTTAATCGGGGGATATAGCAATCAGCCCCAGCATTTT.

A word on this clone: Other DNA sequences in this specimen translate into the identical CDR3. The rearrangement uses TRBV11-2 and TRBJ2-1, with D unclear. Germline loops: CDR1 SGHAT, CDR2 FQNNGV. The CDR3 covers 10 residues. Trimming stripped 4 bases from V and 5 bases from J, with 0 bases between. The CDR3 DNA reads as TGTGCCAGCAGCTACAATGAGCAGTTCTTC. As protein: CASSYNEQFF.

The chain is built from TRBV6-1 and TRBJ2-3; D not resolved. The ends were cut back, 0 bases at V and 0 bases at J, with 10 bases in the middle. The length of the CDR3 is 16 residues. Germline CDR1 and CDR2: MNHNS and SASEGT. This CDR3 reads CASSEAWITSTDTQYF. CDR3 bases: TGTGCCAGCAGTGAAGCATGGATCACTAGCACAGATACGCAGTATTTT.

This clone has just one count. V usage is TRBV10-3 and J usage is TRBJ2-7, with TRBD2 as a possible D gene (5 bases). This CDR3 region has 16 residues. CDR1 is ENHRY and CDR2 is SYGVKD in the germline V gene. The germline V and J ends were trimmed by 5 bases and 0 bases, with 17 bases remaining between them. CDR3 nucleotide sequence: TGTGCCATCAGTCAGAAAGAATCCCGGGACTCCTACGAGCAGTACTTC. This gives the protein CAISQKESRDSYEQYF.

The rearrangement uses TRBV18 and TRBJ2-7; tentatively, D is TRBD1 (5 bases). The CDR3 consists of 13 residues. The germline gives CDR1 KGHSH, CDR2 LQKENI. V lost 6 bases to trimming and J lost 2 bases, with 11 bases between them. CDR3 protein: CASSKGWTYEQYF. The CDR3 DNA reads as TGTGCCAGCTCGAAGGGGTGGACCTACGAGCAGTACTTC.

The chain uses TRBV19 and TRBJ2-1; 9 bases map to TRBD2. The CDR3 covers 15 residues. Germline V gene sequence: CDR1 LNHDA, CDR2 SQIVND (reference sequence). Germline trimming cut 4 bases from V and 0 bases from J; bases unmatched to any gene: 1. The CDR3 loop is CASSSGGASYNEQFF. CDR3 nucleotides: TGTGCCAGTAGTAGCGGGGGGGCCTCCTACAATGAGCAGTTCTTC.

About this clone: The sample carries other DNA sequences with the same CDR3. V usage is TRBV5-1 and J usage is TRBJ2-2; D may be TRBD2 (6 bases). Between the trimmed V and J ends, which lost 0 bases and 0 bases, there was a span of 9 bases. CDR3 length: 16 residues. Looked up from germline, CDR1 is SGHRS and CDR2 is YFSETQ. In DNA form, the CDR3 reads TGCGCCAGCAGCTTGGCTACGGGGGCGAACACCGGGGAGCTGTTTTTT. Translation: CASSLATGANTGELFF.

The rearrangement joins TRBV27 to TRBJ1-3, with D perhaps matching TRBD1 (5 bases). V lost 2 bases and J lost 0, with 17 bases in between. Per germline, CDR1 MNHEY and CDR2 SMNVEV (reference sequence). The CDR3 extends over 18 amino acids. The CDR3 here is CASSLVGAGGFSGNTIYF. The CDR3 nucleotides are TGTGCCAGCAGTTTAGTAGGGGCCGGAGGGTTCTCTGGAAACACCATATATTTT.

This sequence joins TRBV5-1 and TRBJ2-3; 11 bases match TRBD2. From germline, CDR1 is SGHRS and CDR2 YFSETQ. V shed 0 bases, J shed 4 bases, and the junction held 4 bases outside the gene matches. This CDR3 is built from 16 residues. CDR3 region: CASSLVSGGASDTQYF. The CDR3 DNA is TGCGCCAGCAGCTTGGTTAGCGGGGGGGCCTCAGATACGCAGTATTTT. Combining the CDR3 with reference TRBV5-1 and TRBJ2-3 gives the whole variable domain KAGVTQTPRYLIKTRGQQVTLSCSPISGHRSVSWYQQTPGQGLQFLFEYFSETQRNKGNFPGRFSGRQFSNSRSEMNVSTLELGDSALYLCASSLVSGGASDTQYFGPGTRLTVL.

The genes are TRBV20-1 and TRBJ2-7; maybe TRBD2 (6 bases). The germline CDR1 and CDR2 sequences are DFQATT and SNEGSKA (reference sequence). V lost 3 bases to trimming and J lost 6 bases, with 21 bases between them. The CDR3 extends over 15 amino acids. The CDR3 is CSASWASVEVGEQYF. In DNA form, the CDR3 reads TGCAGTGCTAGTTGGGCTAGCGTCGAGGTGGGCGAGCAGTACTTC.

The chain is built from TRBV19 and TRBJ1-5; 7 bases match TRBD1. The germline gives CDR1 LNHDA, CDR2 SQIVND (reference sequence). The CDR3 consists of 15 residues. J gave up 5 bases and V 11 bases, and 15 bases lay outside the gene matches. The CDR3 region is CASQAGGTAYQPQHF. CDR3 nucleotide sequence: TGTGCCTCCCAGGCAGGGGGGACTGCCTATCAGCCCCAGCATTTT.

A note on this clone: A read error may produce the germline difference seen at one junction end. The chain recombines TRBV7-2 with TRBJ2-5, with TRBD2 identical over 9 bases. The germline gives CDR1 SGHTA, CDR2 FQGNSA. The length of the CDR3 is 15 residues. CDR3 DNA: TGTGCCAGCACCTTAGCGGGGGACCTGCAAGAGACCCAGTACTTC. This gives the protein CASTLAGDLQETQYF. The complete variable domain, with remaining parts taken from reference TRBV7-2 and TRBJ2-5, reads GAGVSQSPSNKVTEKGKDVELRCDPISGHTALYWYRQSLGQGLEFLIYFQGNSAPDKSGLPSDRFSAERTGGSVSTLTIQRTQQEDSAVYLCASTLAGDLQETQYFGPGTRLLVL.

The J gene is TRBJ1-2, the V gene TRBV7-8; no definite D call. The CDR3 is 14 residues long. The V gene lost 3 bases and the J gene lost 2 bases, with 10 bases spanning the gap. Germline loops: CDR1 SGHVS, CDR2 FQNEAQ. For the CDR3, the DNA is TGTGCCAGCAGCTTCAGGACCGAAAACTATGGCTACACCTTC. This gives the protein CASSFRTENYGYTF.